This T cell receptor (beta chain) originates from a study of blood T cells in healthy people across ages. Points from the study as a whole: There were more naive CD4+ cells and higher diversity in long-lived donors than in aged donors.

The V end lost 5 bases, the J end lost 5 bases, and 10 bases lay between the germline ends. Germline V gives CDR1 LNHDA, CDR2 SQIVND (reference sequence). The CDR3 length is 12 residues. Individuals who donated were healthy Caucasians from Russia aged roughly 6 to 90. It was with a sample-barcoded 5' primer and a J-beta primer mix that a second PCR of about 6 to 12 cycles was run. TCRdb re-called the 5' RACE reads with MiXCR, one entry per CDR3 protein. The sample yields about 1.8 million distinct CDR3 sequences, around half seen once. Details on this clonotype: Its antigen is unknown.

Sequencing was carried out using blood. The clonotype comes from a woman aged 40 to 50 in good health. The chain joins TRBV19 to TRBJ2-7, with D possibly matching TRBD2 (6 bases). This CDR3 is CASSRGSNEQYF. Written as DNA, the CDR3 is TGTGCCAGTAGTCGGGGGTCCAACGAGCAGTACTTC.